A single sample is the source of the 5 T cell receptor beta chains below, sequenced in a study of lymphopenia after photon versus proton radiotherapy. Some clones are missing from TCRdb's copy, which holds only in-frame ones; the method was immunoSEQ multiplex PCR. Among about 83,000 clones listed, approximately 82% were seen once. The sequencing used peripheral blood, collected from a patient treated with proton-based radiotherapy. These receptors came from a man between 60 and 75 years old with pancreatic cancer.

The rearrangement joins TRBV28 to TRBJ1-4; 10 bases are shared with TRBD1. Germline lookup yields CDR1 MDHEN and CDR2 SYDVKM. V was pared by 1 base and J by 8 bases, with 4 bases of the junction left unmatched. This CDR3 region has 15 residues. The CDR3, as DNA: TGTGCCAGCAGTTTATTTTTGGGACAGGGGGAAAAACTGTTTTTT. Amino acid sequence: CASSLFLGQGEKLFF.

This sequence joins TRBV11-3 and TRBJ2-1; D not certain. The CDR3 loop spans 20 amino acids. V lost 0 bases to trimming and J lost 0 bases, with 21 bases between them. Germline assignment: CDR1 SGHNT and CDR2 YENEEA. In DNA form, the CDR3 reads TGTGCCAGCAGCTTAGATATACATCGGTTGGCGGAATTCTCCTACAATGAGCAGTTCTTC. Protein sequence: CASSLDIHRLAEFSYNEQFF.

In its sample, this clone was seen once. The chain couples TRBV7-3 to TRBJ1-1, with D unclear. Germline V gives CDR1 SGHTA, CDR2 FQGTGA. The CDR3 loop spans 13 amino acids. Trimming took 4 bases from V and 0 from J, leaving 6 bases between them. CDR3 in amino acids: CASSSLVNTEAFF. In nucleotides, the CDR3 is TGTGCCAGCAGCTCCTTGGTGAACACTGAAGCTTTCTTT.

This chain joins TRBV11-3 and TRBJ1-1; D is possibly TRBD1 (5 bases). The CDR3 loop spans 14 amino acids. V lost 5 bases and J lost 4, with 14 bases in between. Germline-derived CDR1 and CDR2 are SGHNT and YENEEA. CDR3 protein: CASSPRGGGTEAFF. The CDR3 DNA reads TGTGCCAGCAGCCCGCGGGGCGGCGGCACTGAAGCTTTCTTT. Looking up the rest from reference TRBV11-3 and TRBJ1-1 gives the full variable domain: EAGVVQSPRYKIIEKKQPVAFWCNPISGHNTLYWYLQNLGQGPELLIRYENEEAVDDSQLPKDRFSAERLKGVDSTLKIQPAELGDSAVYLCASSPRGGGTEAFFGQGTRLTVV.

The CDR3 loop reads CASSLAGYEKLFF. As DNA, the CDR3 is TGCGCCAGCAGCTTGGCGGGTTATGAAAAACTGTTTTTT. The genes are TRBV5-1 and TRBJ1-4; D remains unclear. This CDR3 contains 13 residues. CDR1 is SGHRS, CDR2 YFSETQ, per germline. Deletions cut 0 bases from V and 6 bases from J, with 6 bases between. Drawing the rest from reference TRBV5-1 and TRBJ1-4, the complete variable domain is KAGVTQTPRYLIKTRGQQVTLSCSPISGHRSVSWYQQTPGQGLQFLFEYFSETQRNKGNFPGRFSGRQFSNSRSEMNVSTLELGDSALYLCASSLAGYEKLFFGSGTQLSVL.